Reported below is one T cell receptor beta chain. After removal of 8 bases from V and 1 base from J, the junction contained 4 bases not matched to a gene. Per germline, CDR1 MNHEY and CDR2 SVGAGI. This CDR3 is built from 14 residues. Clones were sequenced by immunoSEQ multiplex PCR, and TCRdb holds only the in-frame ones, with some missing. The repertoire consists of hundreds of thousands of clones, with 80% to 90% occurring once and the leading ten covering more than 1.4%. These data originate in a study of blood T cell repertoires in COVID-19. Sample: peripheral blood. This chain uses TRBV6-5 with TRBJ2-2; 7 bases fit TRBD1. The receptor comes from a woman in her 30s with active or convalescent COVID-19. CDR3 DNA sequence: TGTGCCAGCCGACAGGGCTGGAACACCGGGGAGCTGTTTTTT. Residues: CASRQGWNTGELFF.